The source of this T cell receptor (beta chain) is a study of T cells in Graves' hyperthyroidism and ophthalmopathy. Turning to the study itself: Staff took peripheral blood when the initial diagnosis was made, before any treatment began.

Study-level results: Ophthalmopathy onset followed model prediction by a median roughly six months.

Amplification of TCR beta CDR3 regions was performed using RNA transcripts as template. First-round RT-PCR targeting the TCR CDR3 was performed with the HTBI primer set. TCRdb re-called the multiplex PCR reads through MiXCR, storing one row per CDR3 protein. Of around 600,000 distinct CDR3 sequences listed, 14% are singletons. The CDR3 loop spans 17 amino acids. V was clipped by 5 bases and J by 7 bases; unmatched bases: 14. This clonotype was picked up many times. As yet, its antigen is unknown. Input material: blood. This sequence joins TRBV12-3 or TRBV12-4 and TRBJ2-1, with TRBD2 identical over 10 bases. This TCR was sampled from a woman between 50 and 59 years old with Graves' ophthalmopathy. Here the CDR3 DNA reads TGTGCCAGCAGTACTTCTAGCGGGAGCGAGGTATTGAATGAGCAGTTCTTC. This encodes CASSTSSGSEVLNEQFF.